A selection of T cell receptor beta chains follows, all from one sample in a study of identical twins. TCRdb ran MiXCR on the 5' RACE reads and lists one entry per CDR3 protein. The table lists more than 400,000 distinct CDR3 sequences, roughly 15% of them singletons. These data were also reused for a study on yellow fever vaccine responses in identical twins.

Sequencing was done on a sample of CD4+ T cells sorted from blood. The receptors here all came from a woman aged 18-35 years in good health. Both conserved end residues are trimmed from each CDR3. Each record gives: CDR3 protein, J gene, V gene.

CDR3aa: ASSPQGQGTYEQY
j_gene: TRBJ2-7
v_gene: TRBV2

CDR3aa: ASSRSTNEKLF
j_gene: TRBJ1-4
v_gene: TRBV9

CDR3aa: ASSLRGTGEGGYT
j_gene: TRBJ1-2
v_gene: TRBV28

CDR3aa: ASSQKTSGSITGANVLT
j_gene: TRBJ2-6
v_gene: TRBV14

CDR3aa: ASRPGNTDTQY
j_gene: TRBJ2-3
v_gene: TRBV11-2

CDR3aa: ASSLLFRTADNEQF
j_gene: TRBJ2-1
v_gene: TRBV5-6

CDR3aa: ASSRVPRMNTEAF
j_gene: TRBJ1-1
v_gene: TRBV3-1

CDR3aa: SVTGQSYGYT
j_gene: TRBJ1-2
v_gene: TRBV29-1

CDR3aa: ASSEKGLAGVRTDTQY
j_gene: TRBJ2-3
v_gene: TRBV6-1

CDR3aa: ASSLAWMGQETQY
j_gene: TRBJ2-5
v_gene: TRBV13

CDR3aa: ASSLQGAWSSPLH
j_gene: TRBJ1-6
v_gene: TRBV7-9

CDR3aa: ASSLASVLGISSYEQY
j_gene: TRBJ2-7
v_gene: TRBV12-3/TRBV12-4

CDR3aa: ASSQILFGEQF
j_gene: TRBJ2-1
v_gene: TRBV3-1

CDR3aa: ASSSRLAGGLDEQF
j_gene: TRBJ2-1
v_gene: TRBV5-1

CDR3aa: ASRALTDTGELF
j_gene: TRBJ2-2
v_gene: TRBV7-9

CDR3aa: ASSLLEGGPYEQY
j_gene: TRBJ2-7
v_gene: TRBV5-1